This T cell receptor (beta chain) is drawn from a study of chemoradiotherapy in HPV16-positive cancers. Overall study context: A couple of HPV16-positive patients' cells yielded candidate HPV-specific clones and common motifs.

Regarding the study as a whole: Candidate HPV-specific clones and E7-related TCR motifs grew in tumor during treatment.

This CDR3 region has 16 residues. Per germline, CDR1 SGHVS and CDR2 FQNEAQ. The V and J ends lost 1 base and 2 bases, in that order; junction bases with no gene match: 6. Details on this clone: The antigen is unknown.

Assay used: immunoSEQ multiplex PCR; TCRdb lists only in-frame clones, some missing. The table includes tens of thousands of clones, approximately 80% detected once. This rearrangement joins TRBV7-8 to TRBJ2-7; 9 bases map to TRBD2. The sequencing here drew on blood, taken from a patient who underwent chemoradiotherapy. The sequence came from a human donor with HPV-associated anogenital cancer. CDR3 protein: CASSLVPAGGPYEQYF. Written as DNA, the CDR3 is TGTGCCAGCAGCTTAGTTCCAGCGGGGGGCCCCTACGAGCAGTACTTC.